This TCR beta chain was retrieved from a study of radiation and T cells in renal cell carcinoma. As for the study in general: Nephrectomy followed 15 Gy stereotactic body radiation by 4 weeks.

As concerns this clone: Antigen unknown.

As to time point: blood 2 weeks post-SBRT. Documented treatment: 15 Gy SBRT to primary tumor, nephrectomy 4 weeks later. After SBRT, blood was collected at 2 and 4 weeks, plus baseline. The method was immunoSEQ multiplex PCR; TCRdb's version includes in-frame clones alone and lacks a portion of them. Altogether about 130,000 clones are present, 65% to 85% being singletons, with the ten largest covering under 6.5%. Regarding the study as a whole: In blood, top tumor clones expanded by 2 weeks, shrinking by 4. No pretreatment tumor biopsies were available for baseline clonotypes.

V dropped 2 bases and J dropped 6 bases, with 10 bases sitting between them. The CDR3 covers 13 residues. Germline CDR1 reads SGHTA; CDR2 reads FQGNSA. Specimen: blood, collected from a patient whose treatment included radiotherapy and nephrectomy. The receptor was derived from a man aged 45 to 65 with renal cell carcinoma. The chain couples TRBV7-2 to TRBJ2-5, with no clear D. The CDR3 region has the DNA TGTGCCAGCAGCTTAAACAATGAGCAGACCCAGTACTTC. Translation: CASSLNNEQTQYF.